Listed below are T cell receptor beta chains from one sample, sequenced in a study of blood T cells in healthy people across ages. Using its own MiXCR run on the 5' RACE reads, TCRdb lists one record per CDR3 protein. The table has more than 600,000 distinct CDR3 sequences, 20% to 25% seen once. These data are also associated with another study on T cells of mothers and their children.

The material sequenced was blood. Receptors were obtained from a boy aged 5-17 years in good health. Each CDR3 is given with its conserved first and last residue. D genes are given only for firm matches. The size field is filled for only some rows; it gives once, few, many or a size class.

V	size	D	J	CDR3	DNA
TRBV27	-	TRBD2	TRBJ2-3	CASSLLAGVGTDTQYF	TGTGCCAGCTCACTACTAGCGGGAGTTGGCACAGATACGCAGTATTTT
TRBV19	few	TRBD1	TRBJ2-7	CASSVQGPPYEQYF	TGTGCCAGTAGCGTACAGGGGCCCCCCTACGAGCAGTACTTC
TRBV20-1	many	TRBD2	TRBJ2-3	CSAQRGGPSTDTQYF	TGCAGTGCTCAGCGGGGGGGACCTAGCACAGATACGCAGTATTTT
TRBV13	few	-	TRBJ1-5	CASSQQGQPQHF	TGTGCCAGCAGCCAGCAGGGGCAGCCCCAGCATTTT
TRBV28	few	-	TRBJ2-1	CASSYPNEQFF	TGTGCCAGCAGCTACCCCAATGAGCAGTTCTTC
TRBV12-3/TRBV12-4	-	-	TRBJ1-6	CASSLGIDSPLHF	TGTGCCAGCAGTTTAGGGATAGATTCACCCCTCCACTTT
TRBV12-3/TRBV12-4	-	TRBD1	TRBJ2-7	CASSLTSFGTAYEQYF	TGTGCCAGCAGTTTGACGAGTTTTGGGACAGCCTACGAGCAGTACTTC
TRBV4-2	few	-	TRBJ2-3	CASSQDPPDTQYF	TGTGCCAGCAGCCAAGACCCCCCAGATACGCAGTATTTT
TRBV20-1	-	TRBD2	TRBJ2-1	CSARGGLAHNNEQFF	TGCAGTGCTAGGGGAGGACTAGCGCATAACAATGAGCAGTTCTTC
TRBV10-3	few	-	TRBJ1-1	CATRDPGGNTEAFF	TGTGCCACCCGGGATCCCGGGGGGAACACTGAAGCTTTCTTT
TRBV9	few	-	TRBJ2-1	CASSVLGTAGALAYNEQFF	TGTGCCAGCAGCGTACTGGGGACAGCGGGAGCATTGGCTTACAATGAGCAGTTCTTC
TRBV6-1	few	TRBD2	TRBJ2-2	CASRGRDTGELFF	TGTGCCAGCCGAGGGAGGGACACCGGGGAGCTGTTTTTT
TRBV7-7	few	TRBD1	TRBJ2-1	CASSPDPGQGSGEQFF	TGTGCTAGCAGCCCCGACCCGGGACAGGGCTCGGGGGAGCAGTTCTTC
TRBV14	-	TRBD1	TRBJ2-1	CASSHVPGTVSYNEQFF	TGTGCCAGCAGCCATGTCCCAGGGACAGTGTCCTACAATGAGCAGTTCTTC
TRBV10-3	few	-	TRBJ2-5	CAISADGRETQYF	TGTGCCATCAGTGCGGACGGGCGGGAGACCCAGTACTTC
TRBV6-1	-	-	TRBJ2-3	CASSEKIGADTQYF	TGTGCCAGCAGTGAAAAAATCGGGGCAGATACGCAGTATTTT
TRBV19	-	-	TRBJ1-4	CASHRGRDGEKLFF	TGTGCCAGTCACCGGGGGCGGGATGGTGAAAAACTGTTTTTT
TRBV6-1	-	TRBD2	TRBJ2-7	CASSLTSGRLGEQYF	TGTGCCAGCAGCCTGACTAGCGGGAGATTGGGGGAGCAGTACTTC
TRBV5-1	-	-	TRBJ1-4	CASRRGRDALEANEKLFF	TGCGCCAGCAGGAGAGGACGGGACGCCCTCGAGGCTAATGAAAAACTGTTTTTT
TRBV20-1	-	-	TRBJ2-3	CSARGQLDTDTQYF	TGCAGTGCTAGAGGACAGCTAGACACAGATACGCAGTATTTT
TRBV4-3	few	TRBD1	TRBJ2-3	CASSQDVRQGALTDTQYF	TGCGCCAGCAGCCAAGATGTGAGGCAGGGGGCGCTCACAGATACGCAGTATTTT
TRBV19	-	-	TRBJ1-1	CASTKSGTEAFF	TGTGCCAGTACCAAATCGGGCACTGAAGCTTTCTTT
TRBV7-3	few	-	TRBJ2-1	CASSLTARGEQFF	TGTGCCAGCAGCTTAACCGCTCGGGGTGAGCAGTTCTTC
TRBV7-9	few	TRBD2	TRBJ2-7	CASSLTGGGPHEQYF	TGTGCCAGCAGCCTGACGGGAGGGGGGCCCCACGAGCAGTACTTC
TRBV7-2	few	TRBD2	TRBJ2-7	CASSDPLAVNQYF	TGTGCCAGCAGCGACCCGCTAGCGGTAAACCAGTACTTC
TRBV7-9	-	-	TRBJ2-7	CASSLVGGGTYYEQYF	TGTGCCAGCAGCTTAGTGGGTGGGGGCACGTACTACGAGCAGTACTTC
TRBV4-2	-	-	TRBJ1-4	CASSQDVVGGGIEKLFF	TGTGCCAGCAGCCAAGATGTGGTTGGAGGGGGTATTGAAAAACTGTTTTTT
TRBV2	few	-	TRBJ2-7	CASSRLGVERNEQYF	TGTGCCAGCAGCCGCCTTGGGGTAGAACGTAACGAGCAGTACTTC
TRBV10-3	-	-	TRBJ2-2	CAIGHTNTGELFF	TGTGCCATCGGGCATACGAACACCGGGGAGCTGTTTTTT
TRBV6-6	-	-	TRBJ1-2	CASLPGGRNYGYTF	TGTGCCAGCCTCCCCGGAGGAAGGAACTATGGCTACACCTTC
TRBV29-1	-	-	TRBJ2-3	CSINNCRENDVRGTDTQYF	TGCAGCATAAACAATTGCAGGGAGAATGATGTGAGGGGCACAGATACGCAGTATTTT
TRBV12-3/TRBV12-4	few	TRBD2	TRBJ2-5	CASSITSGGRQETQYF	TGTGCCAGCAGTATTACTAGCGGGGGAAGGCAAGAGACCCAGTACTTC
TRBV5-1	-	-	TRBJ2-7	CASSPGASSGEQYF	TGCGCCAGCAGCCCCGGGGCCTCTTCGGGCGAGCAGTACTTC
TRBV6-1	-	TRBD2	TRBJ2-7	CASSARGGSNDEQYF	TGTGCCAGCAGTGCCCGGGGGGGTTCGAACGACGAGCAGTACTTC
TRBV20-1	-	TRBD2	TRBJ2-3	CSARLGGKTDTQYF	TGCAGTGCTAGGCTGGGGGGGAAGACAGATACGCAGTATTTT
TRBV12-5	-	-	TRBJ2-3	CASGWTVRDTQYF	TGTGCTAGTGGTTGGACAGTACGAGATACGCAGTATTTT
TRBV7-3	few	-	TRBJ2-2	CASSLTEGMGGELFF	TGTGCCAGCAGCTTAACGGAGGGGATGGGCGGGGAGCTGTTTTTT
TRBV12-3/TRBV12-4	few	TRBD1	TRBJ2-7	CASSLGGQGYDEQYF	TGTGCCAGCAGTTTAGGGGGACAGGGATACGACGAGCAGTACTTC
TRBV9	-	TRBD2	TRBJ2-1	CASSVGSGGTSGGYEQFF	TGTGCCAGCAGCGTAGGAAGTGGGGGAACTAGCGGGGGCTATGAGCAGTTCTTC
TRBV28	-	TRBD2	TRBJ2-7	CASSLREGNEQYF	TGTGCCAGCAGTTTGCGGGAGGGGAACGAGCAGTACTTC
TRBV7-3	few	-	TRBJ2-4	CASSLTLSDIQYF	TGTGCCAGCAGCTTAACCCTATCGGACATTCAGTACTTC
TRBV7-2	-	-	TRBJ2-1	CASSSSRREQFF	TGTGCCAGCAGCTCCAGTAGGCGGGAGCAGTTCTTC